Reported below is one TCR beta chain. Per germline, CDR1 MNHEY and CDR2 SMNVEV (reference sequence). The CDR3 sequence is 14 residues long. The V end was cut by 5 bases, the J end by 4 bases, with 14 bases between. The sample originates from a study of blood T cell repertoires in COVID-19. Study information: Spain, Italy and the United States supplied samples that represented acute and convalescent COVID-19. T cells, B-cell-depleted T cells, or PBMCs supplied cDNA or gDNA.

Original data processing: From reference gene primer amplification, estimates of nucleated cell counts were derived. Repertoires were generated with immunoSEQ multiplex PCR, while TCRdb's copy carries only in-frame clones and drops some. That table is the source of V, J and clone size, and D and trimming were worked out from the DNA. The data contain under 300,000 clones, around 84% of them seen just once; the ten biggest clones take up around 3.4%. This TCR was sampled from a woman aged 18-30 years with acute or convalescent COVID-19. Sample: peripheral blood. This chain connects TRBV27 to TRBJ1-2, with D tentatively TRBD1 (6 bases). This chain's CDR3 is CASSIGGGLYGYTF. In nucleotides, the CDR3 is TGTGCCAGCAGTATAGGGGGTGGCCTCTATGGCTACACCTTC.